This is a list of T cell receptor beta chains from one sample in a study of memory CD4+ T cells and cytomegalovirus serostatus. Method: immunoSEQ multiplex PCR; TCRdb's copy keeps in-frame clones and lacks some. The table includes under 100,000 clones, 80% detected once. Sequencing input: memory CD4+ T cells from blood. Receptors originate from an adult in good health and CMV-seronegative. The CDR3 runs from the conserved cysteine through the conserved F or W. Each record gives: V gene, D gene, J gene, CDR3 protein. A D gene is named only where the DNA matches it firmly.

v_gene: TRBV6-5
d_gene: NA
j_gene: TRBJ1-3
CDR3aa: CASSSESSGNTIYF

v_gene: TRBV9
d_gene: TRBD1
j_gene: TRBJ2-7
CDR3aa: CASSKRDRNYEQYF

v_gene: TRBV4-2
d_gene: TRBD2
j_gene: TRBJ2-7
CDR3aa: CASSQVGSGGHYEQYF

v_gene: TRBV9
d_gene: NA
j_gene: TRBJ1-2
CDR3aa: CASSVGGRGRGYGYTF

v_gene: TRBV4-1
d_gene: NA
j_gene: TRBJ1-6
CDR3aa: CASSQVLQGNSPLHF

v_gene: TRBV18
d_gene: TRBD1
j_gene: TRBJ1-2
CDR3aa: CASSPQQGAQEGYTF

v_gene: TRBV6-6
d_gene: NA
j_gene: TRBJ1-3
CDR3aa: CASSYSRGLHF

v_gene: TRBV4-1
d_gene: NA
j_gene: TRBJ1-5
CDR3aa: CASSPSYEAGNQPQHF

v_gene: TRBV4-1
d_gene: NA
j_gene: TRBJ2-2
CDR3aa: CASSQLYRETGELFF

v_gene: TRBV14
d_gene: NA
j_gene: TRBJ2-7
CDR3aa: CASSRFYEQYF

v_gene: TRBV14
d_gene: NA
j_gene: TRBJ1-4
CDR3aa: CASSQRGALSEKLFF

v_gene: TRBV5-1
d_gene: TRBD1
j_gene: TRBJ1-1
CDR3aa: CASSLAVRGGAEAFF

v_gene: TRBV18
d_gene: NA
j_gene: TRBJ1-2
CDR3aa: CASSPLKGETYGYTF

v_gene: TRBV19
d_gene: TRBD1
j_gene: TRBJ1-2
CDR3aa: CASSMGQGAVYGYTF

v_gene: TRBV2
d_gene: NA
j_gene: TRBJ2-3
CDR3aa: CASSPDTDTQYF

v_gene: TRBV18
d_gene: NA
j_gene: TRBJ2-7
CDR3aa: CASSSSRGGEQYF

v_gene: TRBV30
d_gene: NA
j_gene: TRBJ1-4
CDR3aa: CAWSSGSGLEKLFF

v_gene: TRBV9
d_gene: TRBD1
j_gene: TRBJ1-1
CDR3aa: CASSAGIRDRRVNTEAFF

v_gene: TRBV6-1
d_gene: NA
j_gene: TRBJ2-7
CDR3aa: CASSTNYEQYF

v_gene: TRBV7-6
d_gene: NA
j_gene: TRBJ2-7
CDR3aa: CASSLPQGGSYEQYF

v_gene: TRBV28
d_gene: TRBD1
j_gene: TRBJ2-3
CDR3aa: CASRSGQTDTQYF

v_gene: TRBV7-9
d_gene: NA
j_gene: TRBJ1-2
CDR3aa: CASTPRTDSAGYTF

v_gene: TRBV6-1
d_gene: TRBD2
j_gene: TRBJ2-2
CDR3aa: CASSESPLAAKNTGELFF

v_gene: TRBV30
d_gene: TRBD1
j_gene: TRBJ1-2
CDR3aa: CAWSFGQGDYGYTF

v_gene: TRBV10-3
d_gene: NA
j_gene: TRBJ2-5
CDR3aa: CAISESGLDQETQYF

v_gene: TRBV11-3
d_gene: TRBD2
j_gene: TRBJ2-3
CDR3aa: CASSIRTSGGTDTQYF

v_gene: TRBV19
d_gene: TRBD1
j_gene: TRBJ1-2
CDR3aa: CASSETGGYGYTF